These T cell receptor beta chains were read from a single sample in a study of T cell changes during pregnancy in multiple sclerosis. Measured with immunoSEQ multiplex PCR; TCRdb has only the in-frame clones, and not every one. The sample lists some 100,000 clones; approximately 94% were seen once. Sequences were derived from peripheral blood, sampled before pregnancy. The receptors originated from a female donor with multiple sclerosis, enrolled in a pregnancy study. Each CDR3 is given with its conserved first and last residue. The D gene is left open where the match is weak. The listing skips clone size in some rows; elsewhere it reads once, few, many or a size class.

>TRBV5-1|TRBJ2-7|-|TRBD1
TGCGCCAGCAGCGGGGGACAGGGAGCCTACGAGCAGTACTTC
CASSGGQGAYEQYF
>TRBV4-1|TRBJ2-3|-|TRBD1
TGCGCCAGCAGCCAAGATCGGCAGGGGGCGAACACAGATACGCAGTATTTT
CASSQDRQGANTDTQYF
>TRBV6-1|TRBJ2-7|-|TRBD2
TGTGCCAGCAGTGACTTACGAGCGGGGAATAGCCACGAGCAGTACTTC
CASSDLRAGNSHEQYF
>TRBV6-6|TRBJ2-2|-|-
TGTGCCAGCAGTCATCTCCAGGGTGGCACCGGGGAGCTGTTTTTT
CASSHLQGGTGELFF
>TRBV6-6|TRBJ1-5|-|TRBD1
TGTGCCAGCAGTACCGGCAGGGGGCTTAGGGAGCCCCAGCATTTT
CASSTGRGLREPQHF
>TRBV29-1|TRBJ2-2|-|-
TGCAGTGTAGTCCCCCCGGGCGGGACCGGGGAGCTGTTTTTT
CSVVPPGGTGELFF
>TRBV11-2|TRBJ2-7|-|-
TGTGCCAGCAGCTTAGTTCGGACGGGGAACTACGAGCAGTACTTC
CASSLVRTGNYEQYF
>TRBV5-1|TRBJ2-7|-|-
TGCGCCAGCAGCCCCCCCCTCGTTGGGGGGAGTACCTACGAGCAGTACTTC
CASSPPLVGGSTYEQYF
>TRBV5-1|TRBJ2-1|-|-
TGCGCCAGCAGCCGCGAGGGTTACAATGAGCAGTTCTTC
CASSREGYNEQFF
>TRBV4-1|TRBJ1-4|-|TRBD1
TGCGCCAGCAGCAAACAGGGGCAGCCAACTAATGAAAAACTGTTTTTT
CASSKQGQPTNEKLFF
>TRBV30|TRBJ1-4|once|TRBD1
TGTGCCTGGCAAGGGACAGGGGAAAAACTGTTTTTT
CAWQGTGEKLFF
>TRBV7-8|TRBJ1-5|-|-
TGTGCCAGCAGCTCGGGAACGGGCCGTAGCAATCAGCCCCAGCATTTT
CASSSGTGRSNQPQHF
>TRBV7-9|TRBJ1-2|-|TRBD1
TGTGCCAGCAGCACCGAGGACAGGATTAACTATGGCTACACCTTC
CASSTEDRINYGYTF
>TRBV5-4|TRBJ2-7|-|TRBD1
TGTGCCAGCAGCTTGGGACAGGGCGGTCTGGCCGAGCAGTACTTC
CASSLGQGGLAEQYF
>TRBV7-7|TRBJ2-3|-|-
TGTGCCAGCAGCTTGGGGGGGCGTACAGATACGCAGTATTTT
CASSLGGRTDTQYF
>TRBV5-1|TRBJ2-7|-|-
TGCGCCAGCAGCTTAAGCTCAGGGTCATACGAGCAGTACTTC
CASSLSSGSYEQYF
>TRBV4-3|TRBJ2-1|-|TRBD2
TGCGCCAGCAGCCAAACCGGACTAGCGGGAACCAAGCAGTTCTTC
CASSQTGLAGTKQFF
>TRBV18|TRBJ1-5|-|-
TGTGCCAGCTCATCACAGGGTAGCGCTCAGCCCCAGCATTTT
CASSSQGSAQPQHF
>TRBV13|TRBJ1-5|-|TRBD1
TGTGCCAGCAGCCTTTCCGGACAGGGTATGCAGCCCCAGCATTTT
CASSLSGQGMQPQHF
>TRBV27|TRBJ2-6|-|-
TGTGCCAGCAGTTTTAGTGGGGCCAACGTCCTGACTTTC
CASSFSGANVLTF
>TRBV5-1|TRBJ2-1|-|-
TGCGCCAGCAGCTTGGGGGGGCGGGGGGAGCAGTTCTTC
CASSLGGRGEQFF
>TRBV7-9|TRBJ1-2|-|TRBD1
TGTGCCAGCAGCCACGGGACAGGGACGGGCTATGGCTACACCTTC
CASSHGTGTGYGYTF
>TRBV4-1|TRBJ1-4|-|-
TGCGCCAGCAGCCAGGACGCCTCCGGGGACTTTCGAGAAAAACTGTTTTTT
CASSQDASGDFREKLFF
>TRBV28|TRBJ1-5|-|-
TGTGCCAGCAGTCGCCTCAGGGCAGCCAATCAGCCCCAGCATTTT
CASSRLRAANQPQHF
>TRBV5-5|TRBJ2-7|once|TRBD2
TGTGCCAGCAGCCTGGGACTAGCGGGAGTAGAAGAGCAGTACTTC
CASSLGLAGVEEQYF
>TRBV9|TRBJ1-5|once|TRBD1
TGTGCCAGCAGCGCGACAGGGGGTTTGAATCAGCCCCAGCATTTT
CASSATGGLNQPQHF
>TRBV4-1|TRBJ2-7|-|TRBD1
TGCGCCAGCAGCTTCAGTCGGGACAGGGGGAACGAGCAGTACTTC
CASSFSRDRGNEQYF
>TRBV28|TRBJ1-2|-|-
TGTGCCAGCAGTTGGGGGCAGGTGGACAACTATGGCTACACCTTC
CASSWGQVDNYGYTF
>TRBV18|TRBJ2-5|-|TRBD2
TGTGCCAGCTCACCAGGAGTAGCGGGAGTTGAGACCCAGTACTTC
CASSPGVAGVETQYF
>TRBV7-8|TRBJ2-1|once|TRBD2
TGTGCCAGCAGTCACGGGGGGGGGCCAGGCAATGAGCAGTTCTTC
CASSHGGGPGNEQFF
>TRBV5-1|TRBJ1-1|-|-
TGCGCCAGCAGCTTGGTTGGGGCGGAGATCACTGAAGCTTTCTTT
CASSLVGAEITEAFF
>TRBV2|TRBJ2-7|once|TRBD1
TGTGCCAGCAGTGAGGGACAGCTACTCTACGAGCAGTACTTC
CASSEGQLLYEQYF
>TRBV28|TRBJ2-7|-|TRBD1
TGTGCCAGCAGTTTATTACAGGGGGCCCTTGGCGAGCAGTACTTC
CASSLLQGALGEQYF
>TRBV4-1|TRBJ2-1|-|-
TGCGCCAGCAGCCATCTAATTATGGGGGGATTCAAATTAAATGAGCAGTTCTTC
CASSHLIMGGFKLNEQFF
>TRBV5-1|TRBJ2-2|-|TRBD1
TGCGCCTGCGCCGGGACAGGGGTTACCGGGGAGCTGTTTTTT
CACAGTGVTGELFF
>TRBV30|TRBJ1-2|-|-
TGTGCCTGGGCAGGGCTTTTTTCTGGTGGCTACACCTTC
CAWAGLFSGGYTF
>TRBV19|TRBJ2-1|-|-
TGTGCCAGTAGTTTCGGAGGAAGCTCCTACAATGAGCAGTTCTTC
CASSFGGSSYNEQFF
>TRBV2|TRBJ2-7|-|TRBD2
TGTGCCAGCAGTGACAGCGGGGCTTCCTACGAGCAGTACTTC
CASSDSGASYEQYF
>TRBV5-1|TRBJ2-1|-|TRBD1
TGCGCCAGCAGCTTGTGGCAGGGGGTCGGGAATGAGCAGTTCTTC
CASSLWQGVGNEQFF
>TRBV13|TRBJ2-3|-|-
TGTGCCAGCAGCTTAGGTGTATACACAGATACGCAGTATTTT
CASSLGVYTDTQYF
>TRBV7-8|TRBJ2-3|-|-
TGTGCCAGCAGCTTAAGCTCTCCCACAGATACGCAGTATTTT
CASSLSSPTDTQYF
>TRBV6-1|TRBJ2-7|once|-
TGTGCCAGCAGTGAAGCGTACAGGAGCTCCTACGAGCAGTACTTC
CASSEAYRSSYEQYF
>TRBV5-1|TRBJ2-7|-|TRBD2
TGCGCCAGCAACAGCGGGAGGGTCTCCTACGAGCAGTACTTC
CASNSGRVSYEQYF
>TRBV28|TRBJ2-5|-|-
TGTGCCAGCATCCCCCTCGGACGGACTCAAGAGACCCAGTACTTC
CASIPLGRTQETQYF
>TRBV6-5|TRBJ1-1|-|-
TGTGCCAGCAGTTATAAGATGGAGAGTTACACTGAAGCTTTCTTT
CASSYKMESYTEAFF
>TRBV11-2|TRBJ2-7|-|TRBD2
TGTGCCAGCAGCCTCGGGGGGCGGGAGGGCCAATACGAGCAGTACTTC
CASSLGGREGQYEQYF
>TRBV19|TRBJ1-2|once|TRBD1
TGTGCCAGTAGTATCCTGGCGCTTGGGACAGGCAATGGCTACACCTTC
CASSILALGTGNGYTF
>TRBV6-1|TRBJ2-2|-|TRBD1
TGTGCCAGCAGTGAAGCGATGGGGACAGGGGGCGCCGGGGAGCTGTTTTTT
CASSEAMGTGGAGELFF
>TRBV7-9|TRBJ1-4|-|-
TGTGCCAGCAGCTTCCTCAATGAAAAACTGTTTTTT
CASSFLNEKLFF
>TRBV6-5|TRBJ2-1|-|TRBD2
TGTGCCAGCGGACTAGCGGGAGGCTTCGAGCAGTTCTTC
CASGLAGGFEQFF
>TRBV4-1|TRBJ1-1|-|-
TGCGCCAGCAGCCAACTTCTGAGAGGGGGAGCAAATGAAGCTTTCTTT
CASSQLLRGGANEAFF
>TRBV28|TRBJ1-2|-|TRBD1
TGTGCCAGCACCTCGACAGGGGCCTATGGCTACACCTTC
CASTSTGAYGYTF
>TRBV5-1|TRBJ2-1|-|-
TGCGCCAGCAGCTTGGTCGGGAGTTCCCCGGTCGGGCAGTTCTTC
CASSLVGSSPVGQFF
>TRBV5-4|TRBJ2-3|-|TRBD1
TGTGCCAGCAGCACAACGACAGGGGGCACAGATACGCAGTATTTT
CASSTTTGGTDTQYF
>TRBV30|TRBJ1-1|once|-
TGTGCCTGGAGACTAGTAGTGAACACTGAAGCTTTCTTT
CAWRLVVNTEAFF
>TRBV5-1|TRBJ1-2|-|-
TGCGCCAGCAGCTTGGCCCCCACAGAGTTTAACTATGGCTACACCTTC
CASSLAPTEFNYGYTF
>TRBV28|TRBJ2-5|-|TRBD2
TGTGCCAGCAGTTTCCCCCTAGCGGGAGGAGGGGGGAACCAAGAGACCCAGTACTTC
CASSFPLAGGGGNQETQYF
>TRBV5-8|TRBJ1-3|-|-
TGTGCCAGCAGCGGCGGGGGGCTGAGGAACACCATATATTTT
CASSGGGLRNTIYF
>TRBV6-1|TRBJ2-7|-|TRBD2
TGTGCCAGCAGTGAAATGGGGGGGACGGGCGAGCAGTACTTC
CASSEMGGTGEQYF